The next 24 T cell receptor beta chains were all read from a single sample in a study of T cells after yellow fever vaccination. Each CDR3 protein is one row after TCRdb ran MiXCR on the 5' RACE reads. The sample lists 95,000 to 150,000 distinct CDR3 sequences, over 12% occurring once. The sample here was CD8+ T cells sorted from PBMCs, taken 5 days after the yellow fever booster vaccination. These receptors were taken from a man aged 18 to 29 who received the YFV17D yellow fever vaccine.

This clonotype came up a few times. The J gene is TRBJ1-1, the V gene TRBV9; D is perhaps TRBD1 (6 bases). Germline-derived CDR1 and CDR2 are SGDLS and YYNGEE. The CDR3 length is 16 residues. Deletions cut 0 bases from V and 1 base from J, with 13 bases between. The CDR3 region has the DNA TGTGCCAGCAGCGTAGTTGTCTTGGGACAGAACACTGAAGCTTTCTTT. This codes for CASSVVVLGQNTEAFF.

The chain couples TRBV29-1 to TRBJ2-7; 8 bases agree with TRBD1. The CDR3 loop spans 13 amino acids. V lost 7 bases and J lost 4; bases outside the gene matches: 9. CDR1 SQVTM and CDR2 ANQGSEA come from the germline V gene. CDR3 nucleotides: TGCAGCGACACAGGGGGTATCGGGTACGAGCAGTACGTC. It specifies CSDTGGIGYEQYV.

This clonotype has only a few counts. The chain employs TRBV7-2 and TRBJ2-1; 8 nucleotides align to TRBD2. This CDR3 has 15 amino acids. J was trimmed by 5 bases and V by 5 bases; bases with no gene match: 8. In germline, CDR1 is SGHTA, CDR2 FQGNSA. The DNA of the CDR3 is TGTGCCAGCAGCCGTCTCACGGGGGGGAACAATGAGCAGTTCTTC. Residues: CASSRLTGGNNEQFF.

For the CDR3, the DNA is TGTGCCACTCCCCTATGTGGCCACGAGCAGTACGTC. Translated, it gives CATPLCGHEQYV. V and J are TRBV24-1 and TRBJ2-7; D not certain. Germline V lookup: CDR1 KGHDR, CDR2 SFDVKD. V lost 10 bases, J lost 5 bases, and 14 bases lay in between. CDR3 size: 12 residues.

The chain couples TRBV27 to TRBJ2-7; no definite D call. Looked up from germline, CDR1 is MNHEY and CDR2 is SMNVEV (reference sequence). The CDR3 contains 12 residues. Trimming removed 5 bases from V and 2 bases from J, with 7 bases in between. DNA of the CDR3: TGTGCCAGCAGTACCAGCCCCTACGAGCAGTACTTC. Translated: CASSTSPYEQYF.

About this clonotype itself: Germline is not matched at one junction end, which may reflect a read error. CDR3 sequence reads: CVSSVEGREDQPQHF. As DNA, the CDR3 is TGTGTCAGCAGCGTAGAGGGCAGGGAAGATCAGCCCCAGCATTTT. V usage is TRBV9 and J usage is TRBJ1-5, with D perhaps matching TRBD1 (5 bases). Germline V lookup: CDR1 SGDLS, CDR2 YYNGEE. CDR3 size: 15 residues.

The chain has TRBV7-9 and TRBJ1-4, with 9 bases matching TRBD1. Germline V gene sequence: CDR1 SEHNR, CDR2 FQNEAQ (reference sequence). The CDR3 extends over 15 amino acids. V dropped 4 bases and J dropped 7; count of bases not matched to a gene: 7. CDR3: CASSSLGQGGEKLFF. In nucleotides, the CDR3 is TGTGCCAGCAGCTCTCTGGGACAGGGCGGTGAAAAACTGTTTTTT.

V and J are TRBV20-1 and TRBJ2-1, with D possibly TRBD1 on 6 matching bases. V gave up 0 bases and J gave up 6 bases, with 12 bases separating them. The germline CDR1 and CDR2 sequences are DFQATT and SNEGSKA (reference sequence). The CDR3 totals 14 residues. The CDR3 sequence is CSARDRDRLNEQFF. The CDR3 bases are TGCAGTGCTAGAGATCGAGACAGGCTCAATGAGCAGTTCTTC.

The chain combines TRBV30 with TRBJ2-3; D remains ambiguous. The germline V and J ends were trimmed by 3 bases and 4 bases, with 11 bases remaining between them. CDR1 and CDR2 from the germline V gene are GTSNPN and SVGIG (reference sequence). The CDR3 loop spans 13 amino acids. CDR3 protein: CAWSASRPDTQYF. In DNA, the CDR3 is TGTGCCTGGAGCGCCTCCCGGCCAGATACGCAGTATTTT.

This clonotype was seen a few times. The V and J genes are TRBV7-9 and TRBJ2-5, with TRBD2 identical over 9 bases. The CDR3 consists of 16 residues. After removal of 2 bases from V and 2 bases from J, the junction contained 6 bases not matched to a gene. Germline loops: CDR1 SEHNR, CDR2 FQNEAQ (reference sequence). This CDR3 reads CASSLPRGGGQETQYF. In DNA, the CDR3 is TGTGCCAGCAGCTTACCCCGCGGGGGGGGGCAAGAGACCCAGTACTTC.

This clonotype was counted only a few times. The chain recombines TRBV24-1 with TRBJ2-3; 8 bases are a match to TRBD2. Germline assignment: CDR1 KGHDR and CDR2 SFDVKD. The CDR3 extends over 16 amino acids. V lost 0 bases to trimming and J lost 3 bases; unmatched junction nucleotides: 4. CDR3 in amino acids: CATSDLRRGVTDTQYF. In nucleotides, the CDR3 is TGTGCCACCAGTGATTTGCGGCGGGGGGTTACAGATACGCAGTATTTT.

CDR3 sequence reads: CASSPAGGPTDTQYF. CDR3 nucleotides: TGTGCCAGCTCCCCGGCGGGGGGCCCCACAGATACGCAGTATTTT. The chain carries TRBV18 and TRBJ2-3; 8 bases line up with TRBD2. The germline gives CDR1 KGHSH, CDR2 LQKENI. The CDR3 loop spans 15 amino acids. Trimming removed 6 bases from V and 2 bases from J; junction bases left unmatched: 7.

The chain links TRBV2 to TRBJ1-2, with 7 bases aligning to TRBD1. With V trimmed by 8 bases and J by 0 bases, 9 bases remained unmatched. The CDR3 is made up of 15 amino acids. The germline CDR1 and CDR2 sequences are SNHLY and FYNNEI. CDR3: CASWPRTGTNYGYTF. The CDR3, as DNA: TGTGCCAGCTGGCCCCGGACAGGTACTAACTATGGCTACACCTTC.

The chain employs TRBV5-6 and TRBJ2-7; D is uncertain. The ends were cut back, 0 bases at V and 7 bases at J, with 20 bases in the middle. CDR1 and CDR2 from the germline V gene are SGHDT and YYEEEE. The CDR3 consists of 16 residues. The CDR3 sequence: CASSLADGPTHWEQYV. CDR3 coding DNA: TGTGCCAGCAGCTTGGCGGACGGCCCCACTCATTGGGAGCAGTACGTC.

The V call is TRBV11-2, the J call TRBJ2-1, with 10 bases aligning to TRBD2. This CDR3 is built from 16 residues. Looked up from germline, CDR1 is SGHAT and CDR2 is FQNNGV. V was pared by 8 bases and J by 6 bases, with 13 bases of the junction left unmatched. Here the CDR3 reads CASANQRLAGGNEQFF. Here the CDR3 DNA reads TGTGCCAGCGCCAACCAAAGACTAGCGGGTGGCAATGAGCAGTTCTTC.

The chain links TRBV6-2 or TRBV6-3 to TRBJ2-3, with D perhaps matching TRBD2 (6 bases). V was pared by 6 bases and J by 6 bases, with 19 bases between. Germline V gene data show CDR1 as MNHEY and CDR2 as SVGEGT. The CDR3 extends over 15 amino acids. The CDR3 nucleotides read TGTGCCAGCAGACTTCGAATAGCGGTGCAGGATACGCAGTATTTT. Amino acid sequence: CASRLRIAVQDTQYF.

This clonotype was seen a handful of times. This sequence joins TRBV4-2 and TRBJ2-7; perhaps D is TRBD1 or TRBD2 (5 bases each). Germline V gives CDR1 LGHNA, CDR2 YNFKEQ. Trimming took 6 bases from V and 2 from J, leaving 17 bases between them. This CDR3 is 15 amino acids long. The CDR3 protein is CASSQLRDGAYEQYF. The CDR3 DNA follows: TGTGCCAGCAGTCAACTCCGGGACGGGGCCTACGAGCAGTACTTC.

The chain couples TRBV7-9 to TRBJ2-7; D unclear. CDR3 length: 14 residues. Germline values: CDR1 SEHNR, CDR2 FQNEAQ (reference sequence). Trimming removed 4 bases from V and 0 bases from J, with 10 bases in between. The CDR3 spells CASSSPIDSYEQYF. As DNA, the CDR3 is TGTGCCAGCAGCTCCCCGATTGACTCCTACGAGCAGTACTTC.

This clonotype was observed a few times. The chain uses TRBV29-1 and TRBJ2-3; 12 bases are a match to TRBD2. This CDR3 is 15 amino acids long. Trimming took 4 bases from V and 2 from J; bases not matched to a gene: 4. Per the germline V gene, CDR1 is SQVTM and CDR2 is ANQGSEA. The CDR3 region has the DNA TGCAGCGTTGTCGGGACTAGCGGGTACACAGATACGCAGTATTTT. Residues: CSVVGTSGYTDTQYF.

CDR3 coding DNA: TGTGCCAGCAACTCAAATGAGCGTGAGCAGTTCTTC. It translates to CASNSNEREQFF. The chain employs TRBV11-2 and TRBJ2-1; D ambiguous. This CDR3 region has 12 residues. The V gene's germline CDR1 is SGHAT and CDR2 FQNNGV. Deletions cut 7 bases from V and 9 bases from J, with 13 bases between.

V and J are TRBV4-1 and TRBJ1-4; unclear D gene. V was cut by 4 bases and J by 5 bases, with 17 bases left in between. The CDR3 is 16 residues long. Germline values: CDR1 MGHRA, CDR2 YSYEKL. For the CDR3, the DNA is TGCGCCAGCAGCCTAGATCTGGCTATACGGAATGAAAAACTGTTTTTT. It encodes CASSLDLAIRNEKLFF.

The table lists this clonotype with a few counts. The chain joins TRBV7-9 to TRBJ2-3; D gene unclear. Germline lookup yields CDR1 SEHNR and CDR2 FQNEAQ (reference sequence). V lost 5 bases to trimming and J lost 5 bases, with 11 bases between them. The CDR3 spans 13 residues. CDR3 in DNA: TGTGCCAGCAGCGGCGCCCTAGTAGATACGCAGTATTTT. It translates to CASSGALVDTQYF.

The V gene is TRBV11-1, the J gene TRBJ2-1, with a possible D match to TRBD2 (6 bases). This CDR3 is 13 amino acids long. The V and J ends lost 5 bases and 8 bases respectively, with 13 bases between them. Germline loops: CDR1 SGHAT, CDR2 FQDESV (reference sequence). The CDR3 region is CASSLGGGDEQFF. CDR3 bases: TGTGCCAGCAGCCTGGGGGGTGGGGATGAGCAGTTCTTC.

The genes are TRBV29-1 and TRBJ1-2; D might be TRBD1 (5 bases). Germline CDR1 reads SQVTM; CDR2 reads ANQGSEA. The CDR3 is 12 amino acids. Deletions cut 7 bases from V and 4 bases from J, with 13 bases between. CDR3 sequence reads: CSGRQGAYGYTF. The CDR3 nucleotides are TGCAGCGGGCGGCAGGGCGCCTATGGCTACACCTTC.